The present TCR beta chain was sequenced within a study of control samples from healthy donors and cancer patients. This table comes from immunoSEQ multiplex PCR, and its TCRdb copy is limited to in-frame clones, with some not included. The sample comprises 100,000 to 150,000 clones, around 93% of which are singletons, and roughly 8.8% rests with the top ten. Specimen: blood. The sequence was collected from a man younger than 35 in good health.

The DNA of the CDR3 is TGTGCCAGCAGCAGACAGGCGCCGGAATCACCCCTCCACTTT. It encodes CASSRQAPESPLHF. The rearrangement uses TRBV6-6 and TRBJ1-6, with D possibly being TRBD1 (6 bases). V lost 6 bases and J lost 10, with 16 bases in between. The CDR3 spans 14 residues. In germline, CDR1 is MNHNY, CDR2 SVGAGI (reference sequence).